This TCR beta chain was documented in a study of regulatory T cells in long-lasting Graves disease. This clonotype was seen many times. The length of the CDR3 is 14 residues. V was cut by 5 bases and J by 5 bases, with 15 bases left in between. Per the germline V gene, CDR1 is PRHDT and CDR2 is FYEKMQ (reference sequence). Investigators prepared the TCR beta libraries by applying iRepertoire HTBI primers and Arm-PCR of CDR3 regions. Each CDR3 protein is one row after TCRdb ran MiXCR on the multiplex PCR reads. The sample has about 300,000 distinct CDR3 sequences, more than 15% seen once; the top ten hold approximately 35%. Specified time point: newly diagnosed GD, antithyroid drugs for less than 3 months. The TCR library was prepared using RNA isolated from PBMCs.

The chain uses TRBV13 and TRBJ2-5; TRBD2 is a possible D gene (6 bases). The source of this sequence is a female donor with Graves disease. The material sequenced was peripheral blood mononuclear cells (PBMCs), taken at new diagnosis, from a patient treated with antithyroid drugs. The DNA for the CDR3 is TGTGCCAGCAGCCAAGGCGGGGTCGGCGAGACCCAGTACTTC. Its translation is CASSQGGVGETQYF. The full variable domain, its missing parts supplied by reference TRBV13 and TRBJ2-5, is AAGVIQSPRHLIKEKRETATLKCYPIPRHDTVYWYQQGPGQDPQFLISFYEKMQSDKGSIPDRFSAQQFSDYHSELNMSSLELGDSALYFCASSQGGVGETQYFGPGTRLLVL.